This TCR beta chain was sequenced in a study of early T cells in non-severe SARS-CoV-2 infection. Study background: Chains were not paired, and sequencing was done on bulk RNA from unsorted whole blood.

CDR1 SGHTA and CDR2 FQGTGA come from the germline V gene. The length of the CDR3 is 13 residues. V was clipped by 4 bases and J by 1 base, with 7 bases between them. This clonotype was seen ten or more times. TCRdb itself ran the 5' RACE reads through MiXCR, one entry per CDR3 protein. This table holds approximately 43,000 distinct CDR3 sequences, approximately 7.1% found once. The gene calls are TRBV7-3 and TRBJ1-1; unclear D gene. Sequenced: whole blood. The source is an adult who was a healthcare worker with PCR-confirmed SARS-CoV-2 infection or an uninfected control (not recorded which). The CDR3 nucleotides are TGTGCCAGCAGCTCACACCGGAACACTGAAGCTTTCTTT. It codes for CASSSHRNTEAFF.